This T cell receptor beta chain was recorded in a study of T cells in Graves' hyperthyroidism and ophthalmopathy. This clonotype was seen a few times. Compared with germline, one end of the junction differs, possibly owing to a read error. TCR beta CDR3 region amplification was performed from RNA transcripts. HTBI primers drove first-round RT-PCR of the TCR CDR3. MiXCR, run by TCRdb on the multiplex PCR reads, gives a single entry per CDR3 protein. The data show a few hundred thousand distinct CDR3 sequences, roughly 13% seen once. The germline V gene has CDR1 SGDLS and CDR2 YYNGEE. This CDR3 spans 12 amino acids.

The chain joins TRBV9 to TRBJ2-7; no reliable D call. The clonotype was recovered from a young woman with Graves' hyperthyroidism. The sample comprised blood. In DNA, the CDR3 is TGTGCCAGCAGCGTAGGGGCCCACGAGCAGTACTTT. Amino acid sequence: CASSVGAHEQYF.